What follows are 24 T cell receptor beta chains derived from one specimen sequenced in a study of blood T cells in healthy people across ages. A J-beta primer mix and a sample-barcoded 5' primer were used in a second PCR of about 7 to 12 cycles. TCRdb used MiXCR to reprocess the 5' RACE reads, holding one entry per CDR3 protein. This repertoire shows roughly 900,000 distinct CDR3 sequences, 40% to 60% found once; its top ten account for about an eighth. The specimen was blood. These TCRs come from a man under 40 in good health.

The V call is TRBV5-1, the J call TRBJ1-2, with D uncertain. CDR1 and CDR2 (germline): SGHRS, YFSETQ. V lost 0 bases, J lost 4 bases, and 13 bases lay in between. The CDR3 loop spans 15 amino acids. The CDR3 is CASSLGHGIGYGYTF. CDR3 bases: TGCGCCAGCAGCTTGGGACACGGGATCGGCTATGGCTACACCTTC.

This clonotype was detected a few times. The V gene is TRBV3-1, the J gene TRBJ2-7; TRBD1 matches 10 bases. CDR3 size: 13 residues. V shed 4 bases and J 6 bases; nucleotides not matched to a gene: 3. Germline V gene lookup returns CDR1 LGHDT and CDR2 YNNKEL (reference sequence). CDR3 bases: TGTGCCAGCAGCCGACAGGGGGCCTCCGAGCAGTACTTC. This gives the protein CASSRQGASEQYF.

The J gene is TRBJ2-5, the V gene TRBV28; TRBD2 is a possible D gene (5 bases). The CDR3 consists of 14 residues. Trimming took 5 bases from V and 11 from J, leaving 21 bases between them. Germline values: CDR1 MDHEN, CDR2 SYDVKM. The CDR3 spells CASSRAAPRGEQYF. CDR3 coding DNA: TGTGCCAGCAGTCGGGCTGCTCCCCGTGGGGAGCAGTACTTC. The full variable domain, rest sourced from reference TRBV28 and TRBJ2-5, is DVKVTQSSRYLVKRTGEKVFLECVQDMDHENMFWYRQDPGLGLRLIYFSYDVKMKEKGDIPEGYSVSREKKERFSLILESASTNQTSMYLCASSRAAPRGEQYFGPGTRLLVL.

The chain recombines TRBV6-6 with TRBJ2-3; the D gene could be TRBD1 or TRBD2 (5 bases each). The germline CDR1 and CDR2 sequences are MNHNY and SVGAGI (reference sequence). Trimming pared 4 bases from V and 6 bases from J, leaving 14 bases between. This CDR3 comprises 14 residues. CDR3 sequence: CASSLVGDMDTQYF. CDR3 coding DNA: TGTGCCAGCAGTTTAGTGGGGGATATGGATACGCAGTATTTT.

In the case of this clonotype: An end of the junction differs from the germline gene, which may be a read error. The chain uses TRBV7-7 and TRBJ2-1; 12 bases map to TRBD2. This CDR3 spans 15 amino acids. The germline CDR1 and CDR2 sequences are SSHAT and FNYEAQ (reference sequence). The CDR3 coding sequence is TGTGCTAGCAGCTTAGGTGGGACTAGCGGGAATGAGCAGTTCTTC. As protein: CASSLGGTSGNEQFF.

In this sample, this clonotype turned up a few times. V usage is TRBV27 and J usage is TRBJ1-2; 10 positions agree with TRBD1. Per germline, CDR1 MNHEY and CDR2 SMNVEV (reference sequence). V was clipped by 7 bases and J by 6 bases; unmatched bases: 11. This CDR3 has 15 amino acids. Here the CDR3 reads CASKTGGAGKDGYTF. CDR3 coding DNA: TGTGCCAGCAAGACAGGGGGCGCAGGGAAAGATGGCTACACCTTC.

This clonotype came up a few times. The V gene is TRBV29-1, the J gene TRBJ1-1; D is ambiguous. V gave up 4 bases and J gave up 0 bases, with 12 bases separating them. The CDR3 consists of 14 residues. Germline V gene data show CDR1 as SQVTM and CDR2 as ANQGSEA. The CDR3 coding sequence is TGCAGCGTTGGAGGGTTCTTGATGAACACTGAAGCTTTCTTT. Translation: CSVGGFLMNTEAFF.

The V gene is TRBV30, the J gene TRBJ1-5; no clear D. The CDR3 has 13 amino acids. The V gene lost 0 bases and the J gene lost 4 bases, with 7 bases spanning the gap. Germline CDR1 reads GTSNPN; CDR2 reads SVGIG (reference sequence). The CDR3: CAWSVRGNQPQHF. The CDR3 DNA reads TGTGCCTGGAGTGTACGTGGGAATCAGCCCCAGCATTTT.

This clonotype was detected a few times. V gene TRBV3-1 combines with J gene TRBJ2-3, with 8 bases that match TRBD2. CDR1 is LGHDT, CDR2 YNNKEL, per germline (reference sequence). The CDR3 has 15 residues. The trim removed 3 bases at V and 4 bases at J, leaving 6 bases unmatched. This CDR3 reads CASSQGLGIADTQYF. The CDR3 DNA is TGTGCCAGCAGCCAGGGACTAGGGATTGCAGATACGCAGTATTTT.

In its sample, this clonotype was seen a few times. V gene TRBV12-3 or TRBV12-4 combines with J gene TRBJ2-3; 11 bases are a match to TRBD1. The CDR3 sequence is 15 residues long. The V and J ends lost 5 bases and 4 bases, in that order; junction bases with no gene match: 5. This CDR3 reads CASSPRTGGPDTQYF. CDR3 bases: TGTGCCAGCAGTCCCCGGACAGGGGGCCCAGATACGCAGTATTTT.

This clonotype was counted a few times. V and J are TRBV2 and TRBJ2-1; D unresolved. The V gene's germline CDR1 is SNHLY and CDR2 FYNNEI. The CDR3 extends over 13 amino acids. V was cut by 10 bases and J by 0 bases, with 10 bases left in between. In nucleotides, the CDR3 is TGTGCCATTCAGAGGAGCTCCTACAATGAGCAGTTCTTC. Translation: CAIQRSSYNEQFF.

This clonotype was detected once. A much larger clone is a single base away; this may be a read error. V usage is TRBV11-2 and J usage is TRBJ2-5; tentatively, D is TRBD1 or TRBD2 (5 bases each). Germline V gene sequence: CDR1 SGHAT, CDR2 FQNNGV. V lost 5 bases to trimming and J lost 11 bases, with 24 bases between them. CDR3 length: 15 residues. The CDR3 region has the DNA TGTGCCAGCAGCAAGGGACGCGCTTTGAGAAATGAGCAGTACTTC. Translated: CASSKGRALRNEQYF.

Only a few counts were recorded for this clonotype. The chain is built from TRBV10-3 and TRBJ1-5; D is unresolved. V was pared by 0 bases and J by 0 bases, with 12 bases between. This CDR3 is 17 amino acids long. Germline V gene data show CDR1 as ENHRY and CDR2 as SYGVKD. The CDR3 nucleotides read TGTGCCATCAGTGAGTCAGTAGTAACGGATAGCAATCAGCCCCAGCATTTT. Translating gives CAISESVVTDSNQPQHF.

In the case of this clonotype: This may be a read error: a much more frequent sequence differs by one nucleotide. This chain joins TRBV18 and TRBJ2-3; D gene ambiguous. This CDR3 has 17 residues. Germline CDR1 is KGHSH and CDR2 is LQKENI. In DNA, the CDR3 is TGTGCCAGCTCACCACAGGCGCAAGACCAAAGCACAGATACGCGGTATTTT. It codes for CASSPQAQDQSTDTRYF.

For this clonotype: At one end the junction does not follow the germline gene, possibly because of a read error. The V gene is TRBV20-1, the J gene TRBJ2-1; D is perhaps TRBD1 or TRBD2 (5 bases each). The CDR3 totals 14 residues. CDR1 and CDR2 (germline): DFQATT, SNEGSKA (reference sequence). The CDR3 loop is CSAPGPSSYNKQFF. The DNA for the CDR3 is TGCAGTGCCCCGGGACCAAGCTCCTACAATAAGCAGTTCTTC.

The rearrangement uses TRBV7-9 and TRBJ1-1, with 8 bases aligning to TRBD1. Germline V gene data show CDR1 as SEHNR and CDR2 as FQNEAQ (reference sequence). The CDR3 spans 15 residues. Unmatched junction bases numbered 9, after V lost 5 bases and J lost 4 bases. The CDR3 here is CASSPMTGEATEAFF. CDR3 nucleotides: TGTGCCAGCAGCCCGATGACAGGGGAGGCCACTGAAGCTTTCTTT.

The rearrangement joins TRBV15 to TRBJ2-5; D unclear. Looked up from germline, CDR1 is LNHNV and CDR2 is YYDKDF (reference sequence). The CDR3 contains 12 residues. With 5 bases removed from V and 1 base from J, the gap between germline ends came to 5 bases. The CDR3 sequence: CATSLSQETQYF. As DNA, the CDR3 is TGTGCCACCAGCCTCTCCCAAGAGACCCAGTACTTC.

This clonotype appeared a few times. V is TRBV7-9 and J is TRBJ1-4; the match to TRBD1 covers 7 bases. Trimming removed 6 bases from V and 7 bases from J; junction bases left unmatched: 8. This CDR3 has 14 amino acids. In germline, CDR1 is SEHNR, CDR2 FQNEAQ (reference sequence). The CDR3 protein is CASSQPGGSEKLFF. The CDR3 nucleotides read TGTGCCAGCAGTCAACCAGGGGGAAGTGAAAAACTGTTTTTT. The full variable domain, its missing parts supplied by reference TRBV7-9 and TRBJ1-4, is DTGVSQNPRHKITKRGQNVTFRCDPISEHNRLYWYRQTLGQGPEFLTYFQNEAQLEKSRLLSDRFSAERPKGSFSTLEIQRTEQGDSAMYLCASSQPGGSEKLFFGSGTQLSVL.

The genes are TRBV11-1 and TRBJ2-7; 9 bases match TRBD1. Looked up from germline, CDR1 is SGHAT and CDR2 is FQDESV (reference sequence). The J segment lost 0 bases and the V segment lost 5 bases, leaving 5 bases of the junction unmatched. The CDR3 contains 15 residues. CDR3 sequence (DNA): TGTGCCAGCAGCGCCGGACAGGGGCCCTCCTACGAGCAGTACTTC. Translated: CASSAGQGPSYEQYF.

This clonotype was detected only a few times. The genes are TRBV6-2 or TRBV6-3 and TRBJ1-6; 9 bases match TRBD1. Germline lookup yields CDR1 MNHEY and CDR2 SVGEGT. V trimming: 2 bases; J trimming: 10 bases; junction bases outside the gene matches: 6. CDR3 size: 15 residues. The CDR3 loop reads CASSYQGQGRSPLHF. DNA for the CDR3: TGTGCCAGCAGTTACCAGGGACAGGGACGATCACCCCTCCACTTT.

This rearrangement joins TRBV27 to TRBJ2-6, with 11 bases matching TRBD2. V was pared by 5 bases and J by 0 bases, with 12 bases of the junction left unmatched. CDR1 MNHEY and CDR2 SMNVEV come from the germline V gene (reference sequence). The CDR3 extends over 20 amino acids. The CDR3 here is CASSPSKLAGEPSGANVLTF. As DNA, the CDR3 is TGTGCCAGCAGTCCCTCAAAACTAGCGGGGGAGCCCTCTGGGGCCAACGTCCTGACTTTC.

This clonotype was recorded a few times. J is TRBJ1-1 and V is TRBV12-3 or TRBV12-4; no reliable D call. This CDR3 has 13 residues. The V and J ends lost 4 bases and 6 bases respectively, with 12 bases between them. This CDR3 is CASSSRRDSEAFF. CDR3 nucleotides: TGTGCCAGCAGTTCACGACGGGATTCTGAAGCTTTCTTT.

The rearrangement links TRBV5-1 to TRBJ2-3; a possible D gene is TRBD2 (6 bases). Germline CDR1 SGHRS, CDR2 YFSETQ. Deletions cut 4 bases from V and 5 bases from J, with 17 bases between. The CDR3 length is 15 residues. The CDR3, as DNA: TGCGCCAGCAGCGAACCGGTGACTAGGGGAGATACGCAGTATTTT. It yields the protein CASSEPVTRGDTQYF.

A remark on this clonotype: The germline gene is not matched at one end of the junction; a read error may be the cause. The chain is built from TRBV27 and TRBJ2-7; D possibly matches TRBD1 or TRBD2 (6 bases each). The V gene's germline CDR1 is MNHEY and CDR2 SMNVEV (reference sequence). CDR3 length: 15 residues. The CDR3 sequence is CVSSSPGGRTYEQYF. CDR3 bases: TGTGTCAGCAGTTCCCCCGGGGGCCGCACCTACGAGCAGTACTTC.